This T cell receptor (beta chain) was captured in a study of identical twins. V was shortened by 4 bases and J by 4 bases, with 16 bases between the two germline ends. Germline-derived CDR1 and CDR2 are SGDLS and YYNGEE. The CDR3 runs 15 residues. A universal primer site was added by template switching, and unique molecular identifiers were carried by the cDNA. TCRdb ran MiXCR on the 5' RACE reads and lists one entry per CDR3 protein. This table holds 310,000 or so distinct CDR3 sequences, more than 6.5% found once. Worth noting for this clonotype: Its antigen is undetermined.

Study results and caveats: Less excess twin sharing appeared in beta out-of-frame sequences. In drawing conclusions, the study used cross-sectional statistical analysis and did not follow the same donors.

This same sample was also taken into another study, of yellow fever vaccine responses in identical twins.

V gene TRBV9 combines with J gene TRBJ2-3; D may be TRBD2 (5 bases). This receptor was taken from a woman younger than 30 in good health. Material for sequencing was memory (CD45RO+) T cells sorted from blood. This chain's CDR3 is CASSPRGSGADTQYF. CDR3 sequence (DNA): TGTGCCAGCAGCCCCAGAGGGTCAGGCGCAGATACGCAGTATTTT.